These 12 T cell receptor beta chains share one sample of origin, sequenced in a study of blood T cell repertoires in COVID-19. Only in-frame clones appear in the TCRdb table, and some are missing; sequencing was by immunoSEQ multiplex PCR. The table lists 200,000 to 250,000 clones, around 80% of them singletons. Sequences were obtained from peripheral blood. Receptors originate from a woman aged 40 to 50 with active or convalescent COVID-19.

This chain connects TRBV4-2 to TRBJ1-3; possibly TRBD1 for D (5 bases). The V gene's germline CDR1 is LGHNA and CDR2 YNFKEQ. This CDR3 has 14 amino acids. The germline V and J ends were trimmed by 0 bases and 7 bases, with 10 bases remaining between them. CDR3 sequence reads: CASSQDLEGNTIYF. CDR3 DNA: TGTGCCAGCAGCCAAGATCTGGAGGGGAACACCATATATTTT.

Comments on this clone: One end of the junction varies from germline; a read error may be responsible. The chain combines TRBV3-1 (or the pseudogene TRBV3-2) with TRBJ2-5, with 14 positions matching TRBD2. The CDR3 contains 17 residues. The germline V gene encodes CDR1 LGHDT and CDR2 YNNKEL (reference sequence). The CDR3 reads CASRQRTSGGIGETQYF. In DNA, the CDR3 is TGTGCCAGCCGCCAAAGGACTAGCGGGGGGATTGGAGAGACCCAGTACTTC.

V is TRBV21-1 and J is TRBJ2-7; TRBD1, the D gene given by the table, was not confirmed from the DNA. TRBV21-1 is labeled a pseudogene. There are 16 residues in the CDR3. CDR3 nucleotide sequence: TGTGCCAGCAGCAAAATGCCGGGACAGGTGACCTACGAGCAGTACGTC. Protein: CASSKMPGQVTYEQYV.

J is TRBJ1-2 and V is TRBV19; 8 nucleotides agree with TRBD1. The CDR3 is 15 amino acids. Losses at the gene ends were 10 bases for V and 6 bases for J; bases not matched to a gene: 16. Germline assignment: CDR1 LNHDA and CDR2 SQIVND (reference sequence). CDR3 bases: TGTGCCACCCAAGGGGAGGGCAGGGGGCAAAATGGCTACACCTTC. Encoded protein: CATQGEGRGQNGYTF.

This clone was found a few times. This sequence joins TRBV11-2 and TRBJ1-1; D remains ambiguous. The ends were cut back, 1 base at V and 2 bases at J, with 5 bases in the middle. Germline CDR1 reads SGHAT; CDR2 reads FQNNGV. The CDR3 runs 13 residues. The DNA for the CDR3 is TGTGCCAGCAGCTTAGCCTTCAACACTGAAGCTTTCTTT. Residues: CASSLAFNTEAFF.

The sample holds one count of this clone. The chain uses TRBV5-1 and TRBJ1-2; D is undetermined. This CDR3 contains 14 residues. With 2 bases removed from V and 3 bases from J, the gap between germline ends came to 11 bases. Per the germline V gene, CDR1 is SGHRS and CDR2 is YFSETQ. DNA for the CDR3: TGCGCCAGCAGCTTAGGTAACGAGGACTATGGCTACACCTTC. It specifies CASSLGNEDYGYTF.

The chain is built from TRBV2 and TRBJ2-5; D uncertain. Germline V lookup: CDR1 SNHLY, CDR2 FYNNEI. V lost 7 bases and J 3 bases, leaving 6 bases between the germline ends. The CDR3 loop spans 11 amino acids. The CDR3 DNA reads TGTGCCAGCAAAACGGAAGAGACCCAGTACTTC. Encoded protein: CASKTEETQYF.

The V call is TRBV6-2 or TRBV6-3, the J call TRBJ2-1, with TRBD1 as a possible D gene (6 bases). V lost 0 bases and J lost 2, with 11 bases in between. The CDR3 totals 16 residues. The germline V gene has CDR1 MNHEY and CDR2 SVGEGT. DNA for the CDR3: TGTGCCAGCAGTTACTCCCTAGGGGGTCCCTACAATGAGCAGTTCTTC. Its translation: CASSYSLGGPYNEQFF.

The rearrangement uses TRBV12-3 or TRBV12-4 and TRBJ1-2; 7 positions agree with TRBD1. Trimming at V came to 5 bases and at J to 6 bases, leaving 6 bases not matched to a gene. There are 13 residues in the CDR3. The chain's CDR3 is CASSPGTVDGYTF. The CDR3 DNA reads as TGTGCCAGCAGTCCTGGGACAGTAGATGGCTACACCTTC.

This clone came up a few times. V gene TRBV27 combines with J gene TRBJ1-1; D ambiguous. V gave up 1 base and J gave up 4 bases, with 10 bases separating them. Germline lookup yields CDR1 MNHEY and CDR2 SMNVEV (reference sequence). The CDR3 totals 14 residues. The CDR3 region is CASSLLEGSTEAFF. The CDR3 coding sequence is TGTGCCAGCAGTTTATTGGAGGGCAGCACTGAAGCTTTCTTT.

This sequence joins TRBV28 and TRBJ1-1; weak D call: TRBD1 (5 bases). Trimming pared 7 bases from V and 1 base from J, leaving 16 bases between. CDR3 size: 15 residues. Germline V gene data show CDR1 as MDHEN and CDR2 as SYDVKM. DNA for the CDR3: TGTGCCAGCACCGCCGGGGGAGAAGGGAACACTGAAGCTTTCTTT. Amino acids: CASTAGGEGNTEAFF.

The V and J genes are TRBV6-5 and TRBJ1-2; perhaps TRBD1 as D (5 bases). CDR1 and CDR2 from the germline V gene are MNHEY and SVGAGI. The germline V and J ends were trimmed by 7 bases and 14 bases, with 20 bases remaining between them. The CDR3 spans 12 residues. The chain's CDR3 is CASISDRQRSTF. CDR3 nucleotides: TGTGCCAGCATATCCGACAGACAGAGAAGTACCTTC.